Listed here is a single T cell receptor (beta chain). TCR beta was sequenced from blood CD8+ and CD4+ T cells. Healthy donors formed controls matched for age and sex. Negative isolation was used for CD8+ and CD4+ T cells and FACS enrichment for TEMRA cells. After extraction with the RNeasy kit, about 0.45 to 1 ug of the RNA was reverse transcribed using random hexamers. Amplification of TCR beta CDR3 was carried out by immunoSEQ multiplex PCR, which covered 54 Vbeta and 13 Jbeta segments. TCRdb ran MiXCR on the immunoSEQ multiplex PCR reads and lists one entry per CDR3 protein. In the table there are 150,000 to 200,000 distinct CDR3 sequences, 80% to 95% of which are singletons. Trimming removed 5 bases from V and 1 base from J, with 13 bases in between. From germline, CDR1 is SGHRS and CDR2 YFSETQ. This CDR3 has 16 amino acids. This sample is drawn from a study of CD8 T cells in Susac syndrome.

This chain uses TRBV5-1 with TRBJ2-6; tentatively, D is TRBD1 (5 bases). Material for sequencing was CD4+ T cells from PBMCs. The TCR was taken from a human donor in good health. CDR3 sequence (DNA): TGCGCCAGCAGTGCACAGGTGACATCTGGGGCCAACGTCCTGACTTTC. Translating it yields CASSAQVTSGANVLTF.